One and the same sample provided the 27 T cell receptor beta chains below, sequenced in a study of cytomegalovirus exposure and HLA in healthy donors. Researchers ran the PCR with 60 Vbeta and 13 Jbeta primers. Sequencing used immunoSEQ multiplex PCR; TCRdb keeps in-frame clones, though not all of them. The repertoire consists of about 89,000 clones, with over 80% occurring once and the leading ten covering under 4%. The specimen was PBMCs. Source of these receptors: a female donor in good health and CMV-seropositive.

CDR3 sequence (DNA): TGTGCCAGCAGTTCACCGGGACAGGGCCCTAATGAAAAACTGTTTTTT. It encodes CASSSPGQGPNEKLFF. This chain connects TRBV28 to TRBJ1-4; 9 bases are a match to TRBD1. Germline assignment: CDR1 MDHEN and CDR2 SYDVKM. J was trimmed by 3 bases and V by 4 bases; bases with no gene match: 6. This CDR3 is built from 16 residues.

This rearrangement joins TRBV11-2 to TRBJ2-7, with TRBD1 matching 7 bases. CDR1 and CDR2 (germline): SGHAT, FQNNGV. The CDR3 totals 14 residues. Unmatched junction bases numbered 8, after V lost 2 bases and J lost 7 bases. CDR3: CASSLLGGGGEQYF. The CDR3 coding sequence is TGTGCCAGCAGCTTATTAGGGGGCGGTGGGGAGCAGTACTTC.

This sequence joins TRBV27 and TRBJ1-4; perhaps TRBD1 as D (5 bases). Per germline, CDR1 MNHEY and CDR2 SMNVEV (reference sequence). The CDR3 runs 11 residues. The V gene lost 3 bases and the J gene lost 10 bases, with 6 bases spanning the gap. CDR3 in amino acids: CASSLGGKLFF. CDR3 DNA sequence: TGTGCCAGCAGTTTGGGGGGAAAACTGTTTTTT.

V usage is TRBV5-1 and J usage is TRBJ2-7; the match to TRBD1 covers 7 bases. After removal of 5 bases from V and 2 bases from J, the junction contained 10 bases not matched to a gene. The CDR3 runs 15 residues. Germline V gene sequence: CDR1 SGHRS, CDR2 YFSETQ. For the CDR3, the DNA is TGCGCCAGCAGTCATCTGGCAGGGGGTCCCTACGAGCAGTACTTC. Translated, it gives CASSHLAGGPYEQYF. Looking up the rest from reference TRBV5-1 and TRBJ2-7 gives the full variable domain: KAGVTQTPRYLIKTRGQQVTLSCSPISGHRSVSWYQQTPGQGLQFLFEYFSETQRNKGNFPGRFSGRQFSNSRSEMNVSTLELGDSALYLCASSHLAGGPYEQYFGPGTRLTVT.

Here the CDR3 DNA reads TGTGCCAGCAGCTTCCGGGACAGCTCCTACGAGCAGTACTTC. Protein product: CASSFRDSSYEQYF. The V gene is TRBV11-2, the J gene TRBJ2-7; 7 bases line up with TRBD1. The CDR3 extends over 14 amino acids. In germline, CDR1 is SGHAT, CDR2 FQNNGV. Losses at the gene ends were 3 bases for V and 0 bases for J; bases not matched to a gene: 2.

In its sample, this clone was seen once. The V gene is TRBV9, the J gene TRBJ2-1, with TRBD2 matching 8 bases. The junction had 4 bases not matched to a gene; V was cut back by 0 bases and J by 5 bases. The length of the CDR3 is 15 residues. CDR1 and CDR2 from the germline V gene are SGDLS and YYNGEE. Here the CDR3 DNA reads TGTGCCAGCAGCGTAGTGGAACTAGCGGACAATGAGCAGTTCTTC. Translation: CASSVVELADNEQFF.

V gene TRBV6-5 combines with J gene TRBJ1-1; TRBD1 might be the D (5 bases). The length of the CDR3 is 15 residues. Germline V gene lookup returns CDR1 MNHEY and CDR2 SVGAGI. V was clipped by 7 bases and J by 0 bases, with 15 bases between them. The CDR3 loop reads CASTPVWGLNTEAFF. The CDR3 nucleotides read TGTGCCAGCACCCCCGTGTGGGGCCTGAACACTGAAGCTTTCTTT.

This clone appeared a few times. This CDR3 reads CASSSTGQGSQETQYF. The CDR3 DNA is TGCGCCAGCAGCTCAACGGGACAGGGTTCCCAAGAGACCCAGTACTTC. The chain combines TRBV5-1 with TRBJ2-5; TRBD1 aligns across 9 bases. This CDR3 comprises 16 residues. The trim removed 3 bases at V and 1 base at J, leaving 7 bases unmatched. Germline V gene sequence: CDR1 SGHRS, CDR2 YFSETQ.

The chain combines TRBV30 with TRBJ2-7, with unresolved D. Germline V lookup: CDR1 GTSNPN, CDR2 SVGIG (reference sequence). V was pared by 4 bases and J by 6 bases, with 13 bases between. CDR3 size: 12 residues. In DNA, the CDR3 is TGTGCCTGGAAAAGTGCCCCCGGCGAGCAGTACTTC. This translates into CAWKSAPGEQYF.

This clone was found a few times. The genes are TRBV7-3 and TRBJ2-7, with D possibly being TRBD1 (5 bases). This CDR3 has 16 amino acids. Germline CDR1 reads SGHTA; CDR2 reads FQGTGA. V dropped 5 bases and J dropped 1 base, with 18 bases sitting between them. CDR3 region: CASSRKVSGPSYEQYF. CDR3 nucleotide sequence: TGTGCCAGCAGCAGAAAGGTGTCAGGGCCTTCCTACGAGCAGTACTTC.

The chain combines TRBV6-5 with TRBJ2-7; TRBD1 matches 9 bases. The V gene end was trimmed by 6 bases and the J gene end by 3 bases; junction bases not matched to a gene: 3. Germline V gene data show CDR1 as MNHEY and CDR2 as SVGAGI. This CDR3 contains 13 residues. The CDR3 loop is CASRRTGDYEQYF. For the CDR3, the DNA is TGTGCCAGCAGAAGGACAGGGGACTACGAGCAGTACTTC.

There are a few counts of this clone. The chain uses TRBV25-1 and TRBJ1-2; the match to TRBD1 covers 10 bases. This CDR3 spans 15 amino acids. Germline CDR1 is MGHDK and CDR2 is SYGVNS. V lost 4 bases, J lost 4 bases, and 6 bases stayed unmatched. CDR3 DNA sequence: TGTGCCAGCAGTGTTTGGGACAGGGGCTTCTATGGCTACACCTTC. It yields the protein CASSVWDRGFYGYTF.

This chain joins TRBV6-5 and TRBJ1-1; D perhaps matches TRBD1 (5 bases). V was shortened by 0 bases and J by 7 bases, with 18 bases between the two germline ends. This CDR3 comprises 16 residues. Germline V gene sequence: CDR1 MNHEY, CDR2 SVGAGI. DNA for the CDR3: TGTGCCAGCAGTTACTCGTTCGGCAGGGTCCAGGATGAAGCTTTCTTT. Its translation is CASSYSFGRVQDEAFF.

With regard to this clone: A junction boundary mismatches the germline segment, possibly from a read error. The rearrangement joins TRBV5-1 to TRBJ2-7; the match to TRBD2 covers 8 bases. CDR3 size: 15 residues. In germline, CDR1 is SGHRS, CDR2 YFSETQ. CDR3 nucleotide sequence: TGCCCCAGCAGCTTGGAGCCGGGAGGGACCTACGAGCAGTACTTC. Translation gives CPSSLEPGGTYEQYF.

The chain recombines TRBV5-1 with TRBJ2-5; weak D call: TRBD2 (6 bases). Germline V gene data show CDR1 as SGHRS and CDR2 as YFSETQ. V lost 0 bases, J lost 2 bases, and 11 bases lay in between. The CDR3 is made up of 15 amino acids. The CDR3 loop reads CASSLAGLLQETQYF. Here the CDR3 DNA reads TGCGCCAGCAGCTTGGCCGGACTACTGCAAGAGACCCAGTACTTC.

The chain employs TRBV27 and TRBJ2-7; the D gene is possibly TRBD1 (6 bases). This CDR3 spans 14 amino acids. Germline V gene lookup returns CDR1 MNHEY and CDR2 SMNVEV (reference sequence). V was cut by 5 bases and J by 0 bases, with 11 bases left in between. In nucleotides, the CDR3 is TGTGCCAGCAGTCCACGACAGGTCTCCTACGAGCAGTACTTC. This encodes CASSPRQVSYEQYF.

The V and J genes are TRBV5-1 and TRBJ1-1; the D is unclear. Germline CDR1 SGHRS, CDR2 YFSETQ. The CDR3 loop spans 14 amino acids. The V end was cut by 0 bases, the J end by 2 bases, with 8 bases between. DNA of the CDR3: TGCGCCAGCAGCTTGGCGTTGAGAAACACTGAAGCTTTCTTT. It yields the protein CASSLALRNTEAFF.

The rearrangement joins TRBV6-1 to TRBJ1-2; D may be TRBD1 (6 bases). Germline loops: CDR1 MNHNS, CDR2 SASEGT. V was clipped by 2 bases and J by 6 bases, with 16 bases between them. The CDR3 is 15 amino acids. The CDR3 sequence: CASSEMGHQMDGYTF. The CDR3 DNA reads as TGTGCCAGCAGTGAAATGGGACATCAAATGGATGGCTACACCTTC.

The chain has TRBV9 and TRBJ2-1; the match to TRBD2 covers 14 bases. This CDR3 is 15 amino acids long. Looked up from germline, CDR1 is SGDLS and CDR2 is YYNGEE. The trim removed 4 bases at V and 9 bases at J, leaving 6 bases unmatched. In DNA form, the CDR3 reads TGTGCCAGCAGCCTCGGGACTAGCGGGAGAGCTGAGCAGTTCTTC. Protein: CASSLGTSGRAEQFF.

The count of this clone is one. This chain connects TRBV2 to TRBJ1-1; 10 bases map to TRBD1. The length of the CDR3 is 18 residues. The J segment lost 1 base and the V segment lost 7 bases, leaving 15 bases of the junction unmatched. Germline V gene lookup returns CDR1 SNHLY and CDR2 FYNNEI. CDR3 protein: CASIPTGTGVLRNTEAFF. DNA of the CDR3: TGTGCCAGCATTCCTACGGGGACAGGGGTTCTTAGGAACACTGAAGCTTTCTTT.

With respect to this clone: The junction differs from germline at one of its ends, possibly a read error. The V gene is TRBV9, the J gene TRBJ2-3; 10 bases map to TRBD2. The CDR3 length is 16 residues. CDR1 is SGDLS and CDR2 is YYNGEE in the germline V gene. As DNA, the CDR3 is TGTGCCCGCAGCCCCTTCTGGACTAGCGGTTTAGATACGCAGTATTTT. This sequence encodes CARSPFWTSGLDTQYF.

The chain has TRBV2 and TRBJ1-1, with unresolved D. The CDR3 is made up of 14 amino acids. CDR1 is SNHLY and CDR2 is FYNNEI in the germline V gene. Trimming pared 5 bases from V and 1 base from J, leaving 11 bases between. For the CDR3, the DNA is TGTGCCAGCAGTCCCCGAGACAAGAACACTGAAGCTTTCTTT. This sequence encodes CASSPRDKNTEAFF.

This clone was counted once. This rearrangement joins TRBV9 to TRBJ2-2; TRBD1 matches at 8 bases. The CDR3 length is 16 residues. Germline V CDR1 and CDR2: SGDLS, YYNGEE. V shed 2 bases, J shed 4 bases, and the junction held 7 bases outside the gene matches. CDR3 in DNA: TGTGCCAGCAGCGTCCGGACAGGGAGCACCACCGGGGAGCTGTTTTTT. It translates to CASSVRTGSTTGELFF.

The V gene is TRBV9, the J gene TRBJ2-3; 11 bases fit TRBD2. This CDR3 has 15 residues. Per the germline V gene, CDR1 is SGDLS and CDR2 is YYNGEE. The trim removed 4 bases at V and 2 bases at J, leaving 3 bases unmatched. CDR3 region: CASSKGLAVTDTQYF. Written as DNA, the CDR3 is TGTGCCAGCAGCAAGGGACTAGCGGTCACAGATACGCAGTATTTT. The full variable domain, with the rest looked up from reference TRBV9 and TRBJ2-3, is DSGVTQTPKHLITATGQRVTLRCSPRSGDLSVYWYQQSLDQGLQFLIQYYNGEERAKGNILERFSAQQFPDLHSELNLSSLELGDSALYFCASSKGLAVTDTQYFGPGTRLTVL.

V usage is TRBV6-1 and J usage is TRBJ1-6; 9 nucleotides line up with TRBD1. V lost 4 bases and J lost 4; bases outside the gene matches: 8. The CDR3 length is 17 residues. In germline, CDR1 is MNHNS, CDR2 SASEGT. Here the CDR3 reads CASSAKQGAIYNSPLHF. The CDR3 coding sequence is TGTGCCAGCAGTGCCAAACAGGGGGCGATTTATAATTCACCCCTCCACTTT.

The rearrangement uses TRBV5-4 and TRBJ2-5; 8 nucleotides match TRBD1. With V trimmed by 0 bases and J by 2 bases, 6 bases remained unmatched. Germline V lookup: CDR1 SGHNT, CDR2 YYREEE (reference sequence). This CDR3 has 16 residues. The DNA for the CDR3 is TGTGCCAGCAGCTTGGAAGGGACAGGACCTCAAGAGACCCAGTACTTC. Its protein is CASSLEGTGPQETQYF.

The V gene is TRBV6-1, the J gene TRBJ2-7; TRBD1 aligns across 9 bases. Germline loops: CDR1 MNHNS, CDR2 SASEGT. After removal of 3 bases from V and 4 bases from J, the junction contained 10 bases not matched to a gene. There are 16 residues in the CDR3. CDR3 region: CASSEGPGTGKYEQYF. CDR3 nucleotide sequence: TGTGCCAGCAGTGAGGGCCCCGGGACAGGGAAGTACGAGCAGTACTTC.